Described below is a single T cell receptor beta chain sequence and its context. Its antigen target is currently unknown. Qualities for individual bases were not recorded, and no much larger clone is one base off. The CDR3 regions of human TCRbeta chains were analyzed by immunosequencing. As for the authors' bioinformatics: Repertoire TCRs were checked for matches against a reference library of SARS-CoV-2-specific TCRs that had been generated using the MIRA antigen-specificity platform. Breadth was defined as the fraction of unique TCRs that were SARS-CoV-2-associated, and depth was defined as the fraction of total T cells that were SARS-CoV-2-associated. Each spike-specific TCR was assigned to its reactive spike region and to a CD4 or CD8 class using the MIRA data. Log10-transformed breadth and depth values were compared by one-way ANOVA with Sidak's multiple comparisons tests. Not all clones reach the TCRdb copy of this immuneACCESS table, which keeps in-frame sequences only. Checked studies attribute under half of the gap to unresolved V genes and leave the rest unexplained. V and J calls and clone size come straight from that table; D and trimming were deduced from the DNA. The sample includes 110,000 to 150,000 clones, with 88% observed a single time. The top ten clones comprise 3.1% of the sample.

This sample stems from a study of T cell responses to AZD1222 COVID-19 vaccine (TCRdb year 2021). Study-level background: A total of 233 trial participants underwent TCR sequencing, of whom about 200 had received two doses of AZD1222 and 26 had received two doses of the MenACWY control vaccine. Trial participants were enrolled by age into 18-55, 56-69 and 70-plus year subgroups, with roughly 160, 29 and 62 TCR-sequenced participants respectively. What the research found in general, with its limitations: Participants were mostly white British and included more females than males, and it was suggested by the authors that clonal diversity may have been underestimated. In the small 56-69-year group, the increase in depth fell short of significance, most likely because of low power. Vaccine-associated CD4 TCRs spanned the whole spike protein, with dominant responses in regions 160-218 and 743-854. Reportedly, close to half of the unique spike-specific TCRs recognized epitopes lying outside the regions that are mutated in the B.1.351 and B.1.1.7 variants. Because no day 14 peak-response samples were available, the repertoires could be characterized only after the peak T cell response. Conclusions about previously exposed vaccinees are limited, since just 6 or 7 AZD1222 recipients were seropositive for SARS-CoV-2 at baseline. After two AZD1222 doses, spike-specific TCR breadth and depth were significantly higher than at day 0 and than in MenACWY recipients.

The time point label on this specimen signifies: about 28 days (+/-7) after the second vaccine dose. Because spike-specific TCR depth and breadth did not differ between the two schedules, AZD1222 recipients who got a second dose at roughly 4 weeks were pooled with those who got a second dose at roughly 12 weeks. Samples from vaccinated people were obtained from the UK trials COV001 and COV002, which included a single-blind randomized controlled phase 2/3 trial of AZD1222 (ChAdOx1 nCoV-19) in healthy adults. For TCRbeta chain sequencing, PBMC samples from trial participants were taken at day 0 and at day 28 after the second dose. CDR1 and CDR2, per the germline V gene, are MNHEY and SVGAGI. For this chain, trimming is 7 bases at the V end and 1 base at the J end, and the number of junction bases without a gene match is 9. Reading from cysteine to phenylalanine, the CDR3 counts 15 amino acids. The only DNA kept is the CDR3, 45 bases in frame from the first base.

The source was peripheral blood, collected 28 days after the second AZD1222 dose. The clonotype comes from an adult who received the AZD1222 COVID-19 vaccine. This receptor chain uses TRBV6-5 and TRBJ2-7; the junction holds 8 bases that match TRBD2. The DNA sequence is TGTGCCAGCACCCCACCGGGACTAGGATCCTACGAGCAGTACTTC. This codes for CASTPPGLGSYEQYF.